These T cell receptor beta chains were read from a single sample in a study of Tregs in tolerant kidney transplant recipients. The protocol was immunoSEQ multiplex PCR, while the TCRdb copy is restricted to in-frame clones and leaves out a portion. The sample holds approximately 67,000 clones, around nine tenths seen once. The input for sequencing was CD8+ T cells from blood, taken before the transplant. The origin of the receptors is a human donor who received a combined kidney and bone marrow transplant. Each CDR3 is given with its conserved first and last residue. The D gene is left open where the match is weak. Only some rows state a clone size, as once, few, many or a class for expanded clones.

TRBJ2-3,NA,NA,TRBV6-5,TGTGCCAGACGGCGGGCGATGTTCACAGATACGCAGTATTTT,CARRRAMFTDTQYF
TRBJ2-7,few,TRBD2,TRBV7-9,TGTGCCAGCAGCGACCCCATAGCGGGGGGCTACGAGCAGTACTTC,CASSDPIAGGYEQYF
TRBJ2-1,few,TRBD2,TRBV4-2,TGTGCCAGCAGCCGTCAGCGGGGCCATTCAAATGAGCAGTTCTTC,CASSRQRGHSNEQFF
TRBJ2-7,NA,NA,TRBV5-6,TGTGCCAGCAGCTTGGGCCGGGGGTATGGGGAGCAGTACTTC,CASSLGRGYGEQYF
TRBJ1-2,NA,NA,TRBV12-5,TGTGCTAGTGGTTTGCTCCAGGGGATGTTGAACTATGGCTACACCTTC,CASGLLQGMLNYGYTF
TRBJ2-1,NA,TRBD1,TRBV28,TGTGCCAGCCTCCGACAGGGGGGGTACAATGAGCAGTTCTTC,CASLRQGGYNEQFF
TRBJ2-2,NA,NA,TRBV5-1,TGCGCCAGCAGCTTCTCCGGGGAGCTGTTTTTT,CASSFSGELFF
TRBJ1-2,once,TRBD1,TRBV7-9,TGTGCCAGCAGCTTAGGGACAGGGGACTATGGCTACACCTTC,CASSLGTGDYGYTF
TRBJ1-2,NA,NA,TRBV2,TGTGCCAGCTTGGTTTTTCAACGAACCGGGACACGTGGCTACACCTTC,CASLVFQRTGTRGYTF
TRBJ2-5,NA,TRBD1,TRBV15,TGTGCCACCAGCAAAGGACAGGGGATGTTGGGCCAAGAGACCCAGTACTTC,CATSKGQGMLGQETQYF
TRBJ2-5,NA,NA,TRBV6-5,TGTGCCAGCCGCAGTATTGAGACCCAGTACTTC,CASRSIETQYF
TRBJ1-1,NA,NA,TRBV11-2,TGTGCCAGCAGCTTAGATAACCGGGGGGTTGTGAACACTGAAGCTTTCTTT,CASSLDNRGVVNTEAFF
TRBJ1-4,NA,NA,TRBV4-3,TGCGCCAGCAGCCCTGAGATTCTACCGGAGGAAAAACTGTTTTTT,CASSPEILPEEKLFF
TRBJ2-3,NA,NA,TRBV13,TGTGCCAGCAGCTTAGCGGAAGGAGCAGATACGCAGTATTTT,CASSLAEGADTQYF
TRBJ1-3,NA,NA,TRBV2,NA,CASILGKTGLHPSGNTIYF
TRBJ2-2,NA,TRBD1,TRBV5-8,TGTGCCAGCTGGGACAGGGTATCCGCAGGCACCGGGGAGCTGTTTTTT,CASWDRVSAGTGELFF
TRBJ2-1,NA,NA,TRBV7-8,TGTGCCAGCAGCTCAGAGGCCCCGTCCTACAATGAGCAGTTCTTC,CASSSEAPSYNEQFF
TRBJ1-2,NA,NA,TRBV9,TGTGCCAGCAGCGTAGCTACAGGGAACTATGGCTACACCTTC,CASSVATGNYGYTF
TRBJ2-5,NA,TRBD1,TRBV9,TGTGCCAGCAGCGTAGGGCAGGGGGTTGAAGAGACCCAGTACTTC,CASSVGQGVEETQYF